The T cell receptor (beta chain) described here comes from a study of T-cell memory formation after mild COVID-19. Germline V CDR1 and CDR2: LNHNV, YYDKDF (reference sequence). Trimming left V 7 bases short and J 0 bases short, with 9 bases between. This CDR3 has 14 amino acids. TCR alpha and TCR beta cDNA libraries with sample barcodes and UMIs came from 5'RACE using constant-segment primers. TCRdb independently ran MiXCR on the 5' RACE reads; one entry per CDR3 protein. Among around 310,000 distinct CDR3 sequences listed, roughly an eighth were seen once. This clonotype turned up a few times. This receptor was identified in a man aged 18 to 29 who had mild COVID-19 (a few samples of this study predate the infection). Cell type and time point are not known. Sequencing was done on a sample of PBMCs or a T cell subset sorted from them (not recorded which). The gene calls are TRBV15 and TRBJ2-2, with D tentatively TRBD2 (6 bases). This CDR3 reads CATTGEPNTGELFF. In DNA, the CDR3 is TGTGCCACCACGGGGGAGCCGAACACCGGGGAGCTGTTTTTT.